This T cell receptor beta chain was found in a study of human T cells and chemical hapten exposure (dated by TCRdb to the early 2020s). Background for the entire study: For sensitization, 2% DPC in acetone was applied to an approximately 2 cm by approximately 2 cm area of upper inner arm skin. The study tracked peripheral blood TCR repertoire changes in vivo during primary and secondary sensitization to the hapten diphenylcyclopropenone (DPC) in alopecia patients. Throughout the roughly 24-week study period, patients were also given weekly therapeutic DPC doses on the scalp. For TCR sequencing, blood came from approximately 29 alopecia patients at anywhere from one to four time points (pre-sensitization, 2, 6 and 24 weeks). Patch testing was done on the upper back using Finn chambers containing 0.01% DPC, and results were scored after 6 days according to International Contact Dermatitis Research Group standards. Most of the patients in the cohort were female, and the cohort covered alopecia areata with under or over 50% scalp involvement, alopecia totalis and alopecia universalis. Libraries were combined into a pool for sequencing, and differences in TCR yield between samples came mainly from small differences in library volumes within the pool. Blood samples were taken from patients before sensitization (week 0) and at 2, 6 and about 24 weeks after DPC sensitization. The paper as a whole reports these results and caveats: Patch test score correlated positively with the number of PT1 expanded TCRs, reaching significance at thresholds 8, 16 and 32 but not at 4. Significantly more large CDR3 similarity clusters were formed by expanded TCRs than by pre-sensitization or healthy control sets, consistent with antigen-driven responses. DPC sensitization did not change how many TCRs were above 1 in 1000 frequency, and no evidence was found of alterations in global repertoire structure. Because every patient had alopecia, a presumed autoimmune disease, the patients' immune response might differ from that of healthy individuals. After repeated subsampling, the strength of the expansion versus patch-test correlation and the threshold at which it became significant changed.

Relative to germline, V is missing 0 bases and J is missing 2 bases, with 7 bases of the junction outside any gene match. CDR3 length: 18 amino acids, cysteine to phenylalanine. Only the CDR3 portion is preserved as DNA: 54 bases, with reading frame beginning at the first base. Taken from the germline V gene, the CDR1 and CDR2 loops are LGHNA and YSLEER. The time point label here, explained by the study, means: pre-sensitization, week 0. Reading the label with the study, this specimen's treatment or condition is: therapeutic diphenylcyclopropenone sensitization with weekly scalp DPC. At every patch-test visit, the blood draw took place before the patch test was put on. To be eligible, patients had to be aged 18 to 70, diagnosed with alopecia and judged suitable for DPC therapy, while pregnant patients were excluded. Total RNA was extracted from unfractionated whole blood that had been collected in Tempus Blood RNA tubes.

Receptors were amplified or captured by RACE. The sequencer listed for this sample is NextSeq 500. During library preparation, unique molecular identifiers were attached to individual cDNA molecules so that TCRs could be counted quantitatively and reproducibly. For every blood RNA sample, sequencing covered both the TCR alpha and TCR beta chains. In the source study's methods: The median number of TCRs per sample was 85,000 to 100,000, ranging from roughly 20,000 to 690,600. V, J and CDR3 annotation of the TCR reads was performed with the Decombinator software suite. For PS versus PT1 abundance plots, all samples were subsampled to the same number of TCRs (28,000). Expanded TCRs were defined as absent before sensitization and observed at least eight times at the 2-week time point. TCRdb reworked the public reads: Q25 trimming with fastp, MiXCR clone assembly, productive beta chains retained. Entries that share a CDR3 protein sequence are merged under the most common genes and DNA. These V and J calls originate from TCRdb's pipeline instead of the authors' own analysis. The table for this sample lists around 250,000 distinct CDR3 sequences; around 9.3% of them were counted only once. 2% to 2.5% of the sample is in the top ten clones.

In the case of this clonotype: Its antigen is not yet known. No clone much larger than this one lies a single base away; base qualities are absent.

This TCR was sampled from a middle-aged woman with alopecia areata. Some clones in this sample may be carry-over from other donors' samples. The chain is encoded by TRBV4-3 joined to TRBJ2-1, with TRBD2 identical over 10 junction bases. Sequenced here: whole blood, sampled in connection with sensitization to the hapten diphenylcyclopropenone (DPC). The CDR3 sequence is CASSQDSLAGATYNEQFF. The sequenced DNA is TGCGCCAGCAGCCAAGACTCCCTAGCGGGAGCGACCTACAATGAGCAGTTCTTC.